One sample yielded the 7 T cell receptor beta chains listed below, sequenced in a study of beta chain features in type 1 diabetes. General study results and limits: Type 1 diabetes patients had TCRB CDR3s that were shorter (moderately but significantly so) in all four CD4+ subsets.

The sequenced template was cDNA made from the entire isolated RNA. Assay: immunoSEQ multiplex PCR; the TCRdb copy retains only in-frame clones and omits some. The sample records approximately 360,000 clones, approximately 12% being singletons. Their cognate antigens are unknown. Source material: naive CD4+ T cells from blood. Receptor source: a woman in her late teens or twenties with type 1 diabetes.

This clone showed up just a few times. V is TRBV13 and J is TRBJ2-7; D is unresolved. The CDR3 sequence is 14 residues long. Trimming took off 3 bases at V and 5 bases at J, with 14 bases between the two ends. Germline values: CDR1 PRHDT, CDR2 FYEKMQ (reference sequence). The CDR3 sequence: CASSFRPAMDEQYF. CDR3 sequence (DNA): TGTGCCAGCAGCTTTCGACCAGCGATGGACGAGCAGTACTTC.

The table lists this clone with a few counts. The chain has TRBV4-1 and TRBJ1-3; TRBD1 is a possible D gene (5 bases). Trimming removed 4 bases at V and 7 bases at J, with 20 bases between. CDR1 and CDR2 (germline): MGHRA, YSYEKL. The CDR3 contains 16 residues. The CDR3 loop reads CASSPIDSMGSNTIYF. Written as DNA, the CDR3 is TGCGCCAGCAGCCCGATAGACAGTATGGGGTCGAACACCATATATTTT.

This chain uses TRBV11-2 with TRBJ1-6; TRBD1 matches 8 bases. The CDR3 extends over 15 amino acids. The ends lost 0 bases at V and 7 bases at J; junction bases unmatched: 2. The V gene's germline CDR1 is SGHAT and CDR2 FQNNGV. The CDR3: CASSLEWTGNSPLHF. DNA of the CDR3: TGTGCCAGCAGCTTAGAATGGACAGGGAATTCACCCCTCCACTTT.

This clone was detected only a few times. The chain carries TRBV29-1 and TRBJ2-5, with TRBD1 matching over 8 bases. CDR1 and CDR2 from the germline V gene are SQVTM and ANQGSEA. CDR3 size: 13 residues. V lost 4 bases, J lost 4 bases, and 5 bases stayed unmatched. The CDR3 here is CSVGETGGETQYF. CDR3 in DNA: TGCAGCGTTGGCGAAACAGGGGGAGAGACCCAGTACTTC.

This clone was found a few times. The chain uses TRBV7-2 and TRBJ2-3, with 9 nucleotides matching TRBD2. Germline lookup yields CDR1 SGHTA and CDR2 FQGNSA. The trim removed 5 bases at V and 8 bases at J, leaving 2 bases unmatched. CDR3 length: 12 residues. The CDR3 spells CASSGRGGTQYF. In DNA, the CDR3 is TGTGCCAGCAGCGGGCGGGGGGGTACGCAGTATTTT.

There are a few counts of this clone. V gene TRBV7-2 combines with J gene TRBJ1-5, with D maybe TRBD1 (5 bases). The CDR3 has 17 amino acids. V was shortened by 0 bases and J by 1 base, with 13 bases between the two germline ends. In germline, CDR1 is SGHTA, CDR2 FQGNSA. CDR3 in DNA: TGTGCCAGCAGCTTAGCGCCGGGGGGTAAAAGCAATCAGCCCCAGCATTTT. Protein sequence: CASSLAPGGKSNQPQHF.

As for this clone: This specimen includes other DNA sequences encoding the same CDR3. J is TRBJ2-1 and V is TRBV28; D gene uncertain. This CDR3 spans 12 amino acids. Trimming pared 2 bases from V and 6 bases from J, leaving 5 bases between. Germline CDR1 is MDHEN and CDR2 is SYDVKM. CDR3 DNA: TGTGCCAGCAGTTTACCCAGCAATGAGCAGTTCTTC. Protein: CASSLPSNEQFF.